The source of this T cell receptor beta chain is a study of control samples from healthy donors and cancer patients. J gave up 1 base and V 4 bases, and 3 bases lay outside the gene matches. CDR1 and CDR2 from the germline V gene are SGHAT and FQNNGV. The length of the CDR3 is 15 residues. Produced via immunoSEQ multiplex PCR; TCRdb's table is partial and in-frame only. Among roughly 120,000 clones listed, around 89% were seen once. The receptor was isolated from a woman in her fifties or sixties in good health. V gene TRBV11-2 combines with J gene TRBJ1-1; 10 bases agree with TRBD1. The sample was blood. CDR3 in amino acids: CASSSRDRGNTEAFF. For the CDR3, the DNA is TGTGCCAGCAGCTCCCGGGACAGGGGGAACACTGAAGCTTTCTTT. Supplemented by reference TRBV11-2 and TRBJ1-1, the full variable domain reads EAGVAQSPRYKIIEKRQSVAFWCNPISGHATLYWYQQILGQGPKLLIQFQNNGVVDDSQLPKDRFSAERLKGVDSTLKIQPAKLEDSAVYLCASSSRDRGNTEAFFGQGTRLTVV.